Listed here are 32 T cell receptor beta chains from one sample, sequenced in a study of T-cell memory formation after mild COVID-19. TCRdb reanalysed the 5' RACE reads using MiXCR and keeps one entry per CDR3 protein. The sample records 300,000 to 400,000 distinct CDR3 sequences, approximately 15% being singletons. The sample consisted of PBMCs or a T cell subset sorted from them (not recorded which). The receptors here all came from a man aged 18 to 30 who had mild COVID-19 (a few samples of this study predate the infection). Cell type and time point are not known.

CDR3 nucleotide sequence: TGCAGCGTTGAAAGGCAGGGGGCCGGGGAGCTGTTTTTT. Its protein is CSVERQGAGELFF. The chain combines TRBV29-1 with TRBJ2-2, with 7 bases aligning to TRBD1. Germline V lookup: CDR1 SQVTM, CDR2 ANQGSEA. J gave up 6 bases and V 2 bases, and 3 bases lay outside the gene matches. The CDR3 has 13 amino acids.

This clonotype has more than one count but fewer than ten. The chain couples TRBV25-1 to TRBJ2-7; TRBD1 matches 10 bases. With V trimmed by 3 bases and J by 5 bases, 4 bases remained unmatched. Germline loops: CDR1 MGHDK, CDR2 SYGVNS. This CDR3 spans 14 amino acids. The CDR3 loop is CASSEGQGRDEQYF. In nucleotides, the CDR3 is TGTGCCAGCAGTGAGGGACAGGGGAGGGACGAGCAGTACTTC.

The rearrangement links TRBV12-3 or TRBV12-4 to TRBJ1-5; a possible D gene is TRBD1 (5 bases). The V end was cut by 3 bases, the J end by 2 bases, with 11 bases between. CDR3 size: 15 residues. DNA for the CDR3: TGTGCCAGCAGTTTTGGACAAGGGGGCAATCAGCCCCAGCATTTT. This codes for CASSFGQGGNQPQHF.

This clonotype was recorded a few times. The chain combines TRBV10-3 with TRBJ2-5; D perhaps matches TRBD2 (6 bases). CDR3 size: 14 residues. V shed 4 bases and J shed 4 bases, with 13 bases lying between them. Looked up from germline, CDR1 is ENHRY and CDR2 is SYGVKD. CDR3: CAISAGIGGETQYF. CDR3 bases: TGTGCCATCAGTGCGGGCATCGGGGGAGAGACCCAGTACTTC.

There are a few counts of this clonotype. The chain uses TRBV18 and TRBJ1-1; D possibly corresponds to TRBD1 (5 bases). V lost 2 bases and J 3 bases, leaving 13 bases between the germline ends. CDR1 is KGHSH, CDR2 LQKENI, per germline. The CDR3 is 15 amino acids. The CDR3 DNA follows: TGTGCCAGCTCACCAACCCCAGGGAGGGACACTGAAGCTTTCTTT. It encodes CASSPTPGRDTEAFF.

This clonotype appeared a few times. The chain couples TRBV6-5 to TRBJ1-5; D remains ambiguous. Trimming removed 4 bases at V and 4 bases at J, with 8 bases between. From germline, CDR1 is MNHEY and CDR2 SVGAGI. CDR3 length: 13 residues. As DNA, the CDR3 is TGTGCCAGCAGTTCCCTGCGGAATCAGCCCCAGCATTTT. It codes for CASSSLRNQPQHF.

This clonotype was counted between two and nine times. In nucleotides, the CDR3 is TGTGCCAGCAGCCGCCTACAGGGGCGCCAAGAGACCCAGTACTTC. Amino acids: CASSRLQGRQETQYF. The chain recombines TRBV12-3 or TRBV12-4 with TRBJ2-5, with 7 nucleotides matching TRBD1. This CDR3 spans 15 amino acids. Losses at the gene ends were 6 bases for V and 1 base for J; bases not matched to a gene: 8.

The chain uses TRBV7-6 and TRBJ2-7; D call uncertain. V lost 2 bases, J lost 6 bases, and 8 bases lay in between. The germline V gene has CDR1 SGHVS and CDR2 FNYEAQ. The CDR3 extends over 12 amino acids. CDR3 in amino acids: CASSLRHTEQYF. CDR3 DNA sequence: TGTGCCAGCAGCTTACGGCATACCGAGCAGTACTTC.

This clonotype was picked up many times. This chain connects TRBV25-1 to TRBJ2-7; D remains ambiguous. V lost 0 bases and J lost 0, with 9 bases in between. Per germline, CDR1 MGHDK and CDR2 SYGVNS. This CDR3 is built from 15 residues. The CDR3 spells CASSEYSAVSYEQYF. The CDR3, as DNA: TGTGCCAGCAGTGAATACTCGGCTGTCTCCTACGAGCAGTACTTC.

CDR3 amino acids: CASSSYTEGVEKLFF. CDR3 sequence (DNA): TGTGCCAGCAGTTCGTACACGGAGGGGGTTGAAAAACTGTTTTTT. The V call is TRBV6-5, the J call TRBJ1-4; possibly TRBD1 for D (6 bases). Trimming pared 4 bases from V and 7 bases from J, leaving 16 bases between. The length of the CDR3 is 15 residues. Germline V gene lookup returns CDR1 MNHEY and CDR2 SVGAGI.

There are a few counts of this clonotype. The CDR3 coding sequence is TGCGCCAGCAGCCAAGTTGGGACAGGCGTTTACGAGCAGTACTTC. As protein: CASSQVGTGVYEQYF. V is TRBV4-1 and J is TRBJ2-7; 8 bases align to TRBD1. The V segment lost 1 base and the J segment 4 bases; nucleotides outside the gene matches: 6. This CDR3 region has 15 residues. CDR1 and CDR2 from the germline V gene are MGHRA and YSYEKL.

The V gene is TRBV7-9, the J gene TRBJ2-3; weak D call: TRBD2 (5 bases). This CDR3 has 13 amino acids. Trimming removed 2 bases at V and 5 bases at J, with 8 bases between. Germline CDR1 reads SEHNR; CDR2 reads FQNEAQ (reference sequence). The CDR3 sequence is CASSLLGEDTQYF. The CDR3 DNA sequence: TGTGCCAGCAGCTTACTCGGGGAAGATACGCAGTATTTT.

The sample holds a few counts of this clonotype. The V and J genes are TRBV19 and TRBJ1-2; perhaps TRBD1 as D (5 bases). CDR3 length equals 14 residues. The V end was cut by 7 bases, the J end by 8 bases, with 20 bases between. Germline V lookup: CDR1 LNHDA, CDR2 SQIVND (reference sequence). For the CDR3, the DNA is TGTGCCAGTAACCTCCGGGACGCCGGCTGGGGCTACACCTTC. Protein product: CASNLRDAGWGYTF.

The chain is built from TRBV7-9 and TRBJ1-4, with TRBD1 matching 7 bases. The length of the CDR3 is 15 residues. V lost 5 bases and J lost 7; bases outside the gene matches: 10. CDR1 is SEHNR and CDR2 is FQNEAQ in the germline V gene (reference sequence). This CDR3 reads CASSAQGGGIEKLFF. CDR3 in DNA: TGTGCCAGCAGCGCCCAGGGAGGGGGCATTGAAAAACTGTTTTTT.

This clonotype was seen more than once but under ten times. The rearrangement links TRBV11-2 to TRBJ2-3, with D possibly matching TRBD1 (6 bases). Trimming took off 3 bases at V and 2 bases at J, with 12 bases between the two ends. Germline assignment: CDR1 SGHAT and CDR2 FQNNGV. The CDR3 has 15 amino acids. As DNA, the CDR3 is TGTGCCAGCAGCTTGACAGGTGTTACCACAGATACGCAGTATTTT. As protein: CASSLTGVTTDTQYF.

This clonotype was picked up a small number of times. The gene calls are TRBV19 and TRBJ2-5; 7 bases line up with TRBD1. Germline assignment: CDR1 LNHDA and CDR2 SQIVND (reference sequence). Trimming took 5 bases from V and 2 from J; bases not matched to a gene: 8. This CDR3 contains 15 residues. The CDR3 DNA reads TGTGCCAGTAGTTTCAACCGGGACAGTCAAGAGACCCAGTACTTC. Amino acids: CASSFNRDSQETQYF.

This clonotype was counted a few times. The chain recombines TRBV10-3 with TRBJ1-2; unclear D gene. Looked up from germline, CDR1 is ENHRY and CDR2 is SYGVKD. CDR3 length: 14 residues. Trimming took off 0 bases at V and 2 bases at J, with 7 bases between the two ends. DNA of the CDR3: TGTGCCATCAGTGAGTCTATGGGGAACTATGGCTACACCTTC. Its protein product is CAISESMGNYGYTF.

This clonotype was seen more than once but under ten times. V and J are TRBV7-8 and TRBJ2-5; D is possibly TRBD1 (6 bases). Per the germline V gene, CDR1 is SGHVS and CDR2 is FQNEAQ. This CDR3 region has 15 residues. V was clipped by 5 bases and J by 9 bases, with 22 bases between them. The DNA of the CDR3 is TGTGCCAGCAGCCGCTCGAGGCAGGGGCTCAGATCCCAGTACTTC. Translated, it gives CASSRSRQGLRSQYF.

V usage is TRBV6-1 and J usage is TRBJ1-2; 10 nucleotides align to TRBD1. The trim removed 7 bases at V and 6 bases at J, leaving 2 bases unmatched. In germline, CDR1 is MNHNS, CDR2 SASEGT. The CDR3 is 12 residues long. CDR3 residues: CASNDRGHGYTF. The CDR3 DNA reads TGTGCCAGCAATGACAGGGGGCATGGCTACACCTTC.

V usage is TRBV12-3 or TRBV12-4 and J usage is TRBJ2-2; D gene uncertain. This CDR3 comprises 14 residues. V dropped 1 base and J dropped 0 bases, with 3 bases sitting between them. This CDR3 reads CASSLVPNTGELFF. Written as DNA, the CDR3 is TGTGCCAGCAGTTTAGTTCCGAACACCGGGGAGCTGTTTTTT.

This clonotype was counted only a few times. The CDR3 loop reads CATSRDHTSPGYNEQFF. In DNA form, the CDR3 reads TGTGCCACCAGCAGAGATCATACTAGCCCGGGGTACAATGAGCAGTTCTTC. The chain is built from TRBV15 and TRBJ2-1; D possibly corresponds to TRBD2 (6 bases). Germline CDR1 LNHNV, CDR2 YYDKDF (reference sequence). This CDR3 is built from 17 residues. V was pared by 0 bases and J by 4 bases, with 16 bases between. Drawing the rest from reference TRBV15 and TRBJ2-1, the complete variable domain is DAMVIQNPRYQVTQFGKPVTLSCSQTLNHNVMYWYQQKSSQAPKLLFHYYDKDFNNEADTPDNFQSRRPNTSFCFLDIRSPGLGDTAMYLCATSRDHTSPGYNEQFFGPGTRLTVL.

In DNA, the CDR3 is TGTGCCAGCAGCTCGGTACTAGCCAAAAACATTCAGTACTTC. This codes for CASSSVLAKNIQYF. The rearrangement joins TRBV5-4 to TRBJ2-4, with D uncertain. Looked up from germline, CDR1 is SGHNT and CDR2 is YYREEE (reference sequence). V was shortened by 3 bases and J by 0 bases, with 7 bases between the two germline ends. This CDR3 has 14 amino acids.

This clonotype came up a few times. The rearrangement uses TRBV12-3 or TRBV12-4 and TRBJ2-3, with 7 bases identical to TRBD1. The CDR3 runs to 16 residues. V dropped 6 bases and J dropped 3; count of bases not matched to a gene: 12. CDR3 in DNA: TGTGCCAGCAGCACCGGGACAGCCATAAATACAGATACGCAGTATTTT. Protein sequence: CASSTGTAINTDTQYF.

The V call is TRBV19, the J call TRBJ1-1; D remains unclear. V dropped 5 bases and J dropped 2 bases, with 9 bases sitting between them. The germline V gene has CDR1 LNHDA and CDR2 SQIVND (reference sequence). This CDR3 has 13 residues. CDR3 nucleotide sequence: TGTGCCAGTAGTGTACAGAGAAACACTGAAGCTTTCTTT. Its protein is CASSVQRNTEAFF.

The J gene is TRBJ2-6, the V gene TRBV6-2 or TRBV6-3; D remains unclear. Trimming shortened V by 7 bases and J by 1 base, and 5 bases separated the two germline ends. The germline V gene encodes CDR1 MNHEY and CDR2 SVGEGT. CDR3 size: 13 residues. The CDR3 coding sequence is TGTGCCAGCACCGGATCTGGGGCCAACGTCCTGACTTTC. Translating it yields CASTGSGANVLTF.

This chain joins TRBV7-9 and TRBJ1-1, with a possible D match to TRBD1 (6 bases). The CDR3 runs to 16 residues. Trimming cost V 1 base and J 3 bases, with 15 bases left between them. Germline-derived CDR1 and CDR2 are SEHNR and FQNEAQ (reference sequence). CDR3 loop: CASSLGGRGGDTEAFF. In nucleotides, the CDR3 is TGTGCCAGCAGCTTAGGAGGCAGGGGTGGAGACACTGAAGCTTTCTTT.

This clonotype was detected ten times or more. The chain combines TRBV5-1 with TRBJ2-1; 8 nucleotides line up with TRBD2. Germline assignment: CDR1 SGHRS and CDR2 YFSETQ. The CDR3 sequence is 15 residues long. Unmatched junction bases numbered 6, after V lost 2 bases and J lost 5 bases. CDR3 residues: CASSFGLATDNEQFF. Written as DNA, the CDR3 is TGCGCCAGCAGCTTTGGACTAGCCACGGACAATGAGCAGTTCTTC.

This clonotype has more than one count but fewer than ten. V is TRBV5-1 and J is TRBJ2-5, with D unresolved. Trimming left V 0 bases short and J 4 bases short, with 13 bases between. The CDR3 sequence is 15 residues long. CDR1 SGHRS and CDR2 YFSETQ come from the germline V gene. This chain's CDR3 is CASSLEGSPPETQYF. DNA for the CDR3: TGCGCCAGCAGCTTGGAAGGCAGTCCTCCAGAGACCCAGTACTTC.

A few counts support this clonotype. This chain uses TRBV7-9 with TRBJ2-7; D might be TRBD2 (6 bases). The CDR3 sequence is 13 residues long. Trimming stripped 5 bases from V and 7 bases from J, with 15 bases between. Germline V gives CDR1 SEHNR, CDR2 FQNEAQ (reference sequence). In nucleotides, the CDR3 is TGTGCCAGCAGCCGAACCACAGGAGGGGAGCAGTACGTC. Its protein product is CASSRTTGGEQYV.

This sequence joins TRBV5-1 and TRBJ2-1; 10 nucleotides match TRBD1. Germline CDR1 is SGHRS and CDR2 is YFSETQ. Trimming removed 5 bases from V and 9 bases from J; junction bases left unmatched: 8. This CDR3 region has 14 residues. The CDR3: CASRRTGGEGEQFF. DNA of the CDR3: TGCGCCAGCAGGAGGACAGGGGGTGAAGGTGAGCAGTTCTTC.

This clonotype was counted a few times. The chain is built from TRBV5-1 and TRBJ2-7, with no clear D. The CDR3 runs 15 residues. Germline V gene data show CDR1 as SGHRS and CDR2 as YFSETQ. V was pared by 3 bases and J by 4 bases, with 17 bases between. The CDR3 loop is CASSSLGGIRYEQYF. The CDR3 region has the DNA TGCGCCAGCAGCTCCCTAGGTGGGATAAGATACGAGCAGTACTTC. The full variable domain, with the rest looked up from reference TRBV5-1 and TRBJ2-7, is KAGVTQTPRYLIKTRGQQVTLSCSPISGHRSVSWYQQTPGQGLQFLFEYFSETQRNKGNFPGRFSGRQFSNSRSEMNVSTLELGDSALYLCASSSLGGIRYEQYFGPGTRLTVT.

The chain recombines TRBV11-2 with TRBJ2-5; D gene uncertain. CDR1 is SGHAT, CDR2 FQNNGV, per germline. V shed 2 bases and J shed 1 base, with 11 bases lying between them. The CDR3 spans 15 residues. CDR3 protein: CASSLSVIPQETQYF. CDR3 DNA sequence: TGTGCCAGCAGCTTATCAGTTATCCCCCAAGAGACCCAGTACTTC.